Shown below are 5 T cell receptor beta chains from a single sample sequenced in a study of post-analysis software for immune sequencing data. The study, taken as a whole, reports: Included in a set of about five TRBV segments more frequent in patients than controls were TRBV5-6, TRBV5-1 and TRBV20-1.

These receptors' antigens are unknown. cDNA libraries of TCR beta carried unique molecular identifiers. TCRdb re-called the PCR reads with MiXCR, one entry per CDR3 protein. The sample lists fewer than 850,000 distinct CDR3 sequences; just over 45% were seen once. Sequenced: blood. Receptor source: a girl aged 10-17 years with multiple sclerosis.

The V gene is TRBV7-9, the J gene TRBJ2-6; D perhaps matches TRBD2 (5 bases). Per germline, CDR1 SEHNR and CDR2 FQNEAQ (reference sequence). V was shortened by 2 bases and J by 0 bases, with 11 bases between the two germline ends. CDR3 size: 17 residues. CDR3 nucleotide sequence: TGTGCCAGCAGCTTATCCGGCGGGTACTCTGGGGCCAACGTCCTGACTTTC. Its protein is CASSLSGGYSGANVLTF.

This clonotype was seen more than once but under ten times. Here the CDR3 DNA reads TGCAGTGCTAGAACGGGACTAGCGGGAGACGAGCAGTTCTTC. Protein product: CSARTGLAGDEQFF. This sequence joins TRBV20-1 and TRBJ2-1, with 14 bases matching TRBD2. CDR1 and CDR2 (germline): DFQATT, SNEGSKA (reference sequence). Trimming took 2 bases from V and 10 from J; bases not matched to a gene: 4. The CDR3 has 14 residues.

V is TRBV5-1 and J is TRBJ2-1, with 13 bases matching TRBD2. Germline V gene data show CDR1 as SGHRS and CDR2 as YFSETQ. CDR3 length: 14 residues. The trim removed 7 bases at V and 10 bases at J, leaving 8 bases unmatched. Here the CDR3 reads CASLKGLAGSEQFF. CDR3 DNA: TGCGCCAGCCTAAAGGGACTAGCGGGATCCGAGCAGTTCTTC.

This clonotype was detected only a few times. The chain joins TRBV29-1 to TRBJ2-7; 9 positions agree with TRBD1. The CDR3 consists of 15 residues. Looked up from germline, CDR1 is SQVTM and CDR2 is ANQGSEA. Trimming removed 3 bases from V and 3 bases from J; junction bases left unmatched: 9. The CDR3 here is CSVEGTGPTYYEQYF. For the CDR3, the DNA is TGCAGCGTTGAGGGGACAGGGCCCACCTACTACGAGCAGTACTTC.

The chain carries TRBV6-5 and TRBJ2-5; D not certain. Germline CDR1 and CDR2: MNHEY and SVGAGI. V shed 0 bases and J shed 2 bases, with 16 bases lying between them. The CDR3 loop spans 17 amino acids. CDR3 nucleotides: TGTGCCAGCAGTTACTCGATAGGTTTCCGAGTTCAAGAGACCCAGTACTTC. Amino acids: CASSYSIGFRVQETQYF.